The 5 T cell receptor beta chains presented below share a single source sample, sequenced in a study of response to subunit inactivated influenza vaccine. TCRdb itself ran the RT-PCR reads through MiXCR, one entry per CDR3 protein. The sample includes about 520,000 distinct CDR3 sequences, less than 30% seen only once; the top ten take 1.9%. The sequencing used CD4+ T cells sorted from PBMCs, collected 5 days after vaccination. Receptors originate from a man aged 45 to 65 who received an inactivated influenza vaccine.

This clonotype was detected a few times. The rearrangement links TRBV20-1 to TRBJ2-1; 13 positions agree with TRBD2. The CDR3 is made up of 15 amino acids. Trimming removed 5 bases from V and 8 bases from J; junction bases left unmatched: 9. Germline V CDR1 and CDR2: DFQATT, SNEGSKA (reference sequence). The CDR3 is CSAYTSGRVIYEQFF. The CDR3 DNA reads TGCAGTGCTTACACTAGCGGGAGGGTCATCTATGAGCAGTTCTTC.

This clonotype has more than one count but fewer than ten. This chain uses TRBV5-6 with TRBJ2-1, with TRBD1 matching 10 bases. Germline V gives CDR1 SGHDT, CDR2 YYEEEE. The junction had 4 bases not matched to a gene; V was cut back by 1 base and J by 6 bases. The CDR3 is made up of 15 amino acids. CDR3 residues: CASSLMGQGFNEQFF. The CDR3 DNA is TGTGCCAGCAGCTTGATGGGACAGGGGTTCAATGAGCAGTTCTTC.

The chain joins TRBV7-9 to TRBJ1-5; 10 bases agree with TRBD1. Germline assignment: CDR1 SEHNR and CDR2 FQNEAQ (reference sequence). The CDR3 has 17 amino acids. The trim removed 5 bases at V and 3 bases at J, leaving 10 bases unmatched. The CDR3 nucleotides read TGTGCCAGCAGCCAAGAGCCGGGACAGGGGTTCAATCAGCCCCAGCATTTT. Translating gives CASSQEPGQGFNQPQHF.

The rearrangement joins TRBV20-1 to TRBJ2-2; 8 bases are a match to TRBD2. The CDR3 totals 16 residues. Germline CDR1 and CDR2: DFQATT and SNEGSKA (reference sequence). The J segment lost 5 bases and the V segment lost 6 bases, leaving 14 bases of the junction unmatched. The CDR3: CSARTGTRSWTGELFF. CDR3 DNA sequence: TGCAGTGCCCGTACCGGGACTAGGTCTTGGACCGGGGAGCTGTTTTTT.

This clonotype has a handful of counts. This chain connects TRBV5-1 to TRBJ2-5, with TRBD1 identical over 7 bases. Germline loops: CDR1 SGHRS, CDR2 YFSETQ. This CDR3 has 15 amino acids. V lost 4 bases, J lost 2 bases, and 8 bases stayed unmatched. The CDR3 bases are TGCGCCAGCAGCGTGGACAGGCCTCTTCAAGAGACCCAGTACTTC. This translates into CASSVDRPLQETQYF.